Each of the 20 T cell receptor beta chains below was sequenced from the same sample in a study of shared clonotypes between healthy human individuals. Measured with immunoSEQ multiplex PCR; TCRdb has only the in-frame clones, and not every one. This repertoire shows fewer than 700,000 clones, around 78% found once; its top ten account for around 13%. Sequencing was done on a sample of PBMCs. The receptors come from a woman between 40 and 55 years old in good health. Some clones in this sample may be carry-over from other donors' samples.

The rearrangement joins TRBV28 to TRBJ1-1, with TRBD1 as a possible D gene (6 bases). This CDR3 region has 17 residues. Germline-derived CDR1 and CDR2 are MDHEN and SYDVKM. V lost 5 bases to trimming and J lost 0 bases, with 19 bases between them. This CDR3 reads CASSTPARGQMNTEAFF. The CDR3 DNA reads TGTGCCAGCAGTACACCAGCCAGGGGACAAATGAACACTGAAGCTTTCTTT.

The chain joins TRBV4-2 to TRBJ2-1; 10 positions agree with TRBD2. Germline V lookup: CDR1 LGHNA, CDR2 YNFKEQ. Trimming removed 3 bases from V and 6 bases from J; junction bases left unmatched: 5. The CDR3 extends over 15 amino acids. The CDR3 reads CASSQLAGVGNEQFF. The CDR3 nucleotides are TGTGCCAGCAGCCAGCTAGCGGGAGTGGGCAATGAGCAGTTCTTC.

The V gene is TRBV19, the J gene TRBJ2-1; 8 bases align to TRBD2. The CDR3 contains 15 residues. Germline trimming cut 5 bases from V and 5 bases from J; bases unmatched to any gene: 8. From germline, CDR1 is LNHDA and CDR2 SQIVND (reference sequence). As DNA, the CDR3 is TGTGCCAGTAGTTTGTTTAGCGGGACGGACAATGAGCAGTTCTTC. Protein: CASSLFSGTDNEQFF.

The chain recombines TRBV2 with TRBJ2-7; D gene unclear. This CDR3 spans 14 amino acids. The V end was cut by 3 bases, the J end by 1 base, with 10 bases between. Germline V gene sequence: CDR1 SNHLY, CDR2 FYNNEI. The CDR3 coding sequence is TGTGCCAGCAGTGAGCGCACCTCTTCCTACGAGCAGTACTTC. Encoded protein: CASSERTSSYEQYF. Full variable domain (missing parts from reference TRBV2 and TRBJ2-7): EPEVTQTPSHQVTQMGQEVILRCVPISNHLYFYWYRQILGQKVEFLVSFYNNEISEKSEIFDDQFSVERPDGSNFTLKIRSTKLEDSAMYFCASSERTSSYEQYFGPGTRLTVT.

Points on this clone: The sample carries other DNA sequences with the same CDR3. The rearrangement uses TRBV9 and TRBJ1-5; tentative D call: TRBD1 (5 bases). This CDR3 is built from 14 residues. CDR1 SGDLS and CDR2 YYNGEE come from the germline V gene. Deletions cut 1 base from V and 2 bases from J, with 7 bases between. The CDR3 nucleotides are TGTGCCAGCAGCGTATGGGGGGGCAATCAGCCCCAGCATTTT. It encodes CASSVWGGNQPQHF.

This chain uses TRBV5-4 with TRBJ1-2; unclear D gene. The CDR3 has 15 residues. Germline CDR1 SGHNT, CDR2 YYREEE (reference sequence). V was cut by 0 bases and J by 6 bases, with 15 bases left in between. Here the CDR3 reads CASSLASAGAHGYTF. The CDR3 DNA sequence: TGTGCCAGCAGCTTGGCCTCGGCCGGTGCTCATGGCTACACCTTC.

J is TRBJ1-4 and V is TRBV25-1, with D unclear. Germline CDR1 and CDR2: MGHDK and SYGVNS. The CDR3 is made up of 15 amino acids. The V end was cut by 2 bases, the J end by 6 bases, with 13 bases between. As DNA, the CDR3 is TGTGCCAGCAGTGAACCTAGACGGTTCGATGAAAAACTGTTTTTT. Translating gives CASSEPRRFDEKLFF. Full variable domain (rest looked up from reference TRBV25-1 and TRBJ1-4): EADIYQTPRYLVIGTGKKITLECSQTMGHDKMYWYQQDPGMELHLIHYSYGVNSTEKGDLSSESTVSRIRTEHFPLTLESARPSHTSQYLCASSEPRRFDEKLFFGSGTQLSVL.

Comments on this clone: A far larger clone lies a single base away; this is likely a read error. This chain uses TRBV7-8 with TRBJ2-7; D ambiguous. Germline values: CDR1 SGHVS, CDR2 FQNEAQ. Deletions cut 6 bases from V and 2 bases from J, with 17 bases between. This CDR3 spans 15 amino acids. The CDR3 sequence is CASSFLRYSPYEQYV. The CDR3 nucleotides read TGTGCCAGCAGTTTCCTCCGCTACTCACCCTACGAGCAGTACGTC.

This clone was detected a few times. The chain carries TRBV29-1 and TRBJ1-1; 7 nucleotides align to TRBD1. The CDR3 consists of 13 residues. The V gene's germline CDR1 is SQVTM and CDR2 ANQGSEA. Trimming took 7 bases from V and 7 from J; bases not matched to a gene: 12. The CDR3 protein is CSGAPQGTGEAFF. Here the CDR3 DNA reads TGCAGCGGAGCCCCACAGGGGACCGGTGAAGCTTTCTTT.

The CDR3 coding sequence is TGCGCCAGCAGCTTTTCCGGGACTAGCGGGAGGAGCACCTCCTACAATGAGCAGTTCTTC. Translating it yields CASSFSGTSGRSTSYNEQFF. V gene TRBV5-1 combines with J gene TRBJ2-1; 15 bases are a match to TRBD2. V lost 2 bases to trimming and J lost 0 bases; unmatched junction nucleotides: 9. Germline V lookup: CDR1 SGHRS, CDR2 YFSETQ. The length of the CDR3 is 20 residues.

Concerning this clone: This likely traces to a read error, being one base from a far larger clone. In the same sample, other DNA sequences code for this CDR3. This chain links TRBV9 with TRBJ2-3; D not certain. Trimming shortened V by 0 bases and J by 3 bases, and 11 bases separated the two germline ends. CDR3 length: 15 amino acids. Germline CDR1 and CDR2: SGDLS and YYNGEE. The CDR3 bases are TGTGCCAGCAGCGTAGTTGCTGGAATAACAGATACGCAGTATTTT. Protein: CASSVVAGITDTQYF.

This clone was detected only a few times. The J gene is TRBJ1-4, the V gene TRBV7-8, with a tentative D call TRBD1 (6 bases). The germline V gene has CDR1 SGHVS and CDR2 FQNEAQ. The CDR3 length is 15 residues. Trimming removed 2 bases from V and 7 bases from J, with 14 bases in between. This CDR3 reads CASSLTRGRIEKLFF. In nucleotides, the CDR3 is TGTGCCAGCAGCTTAACCAGGGGTCGGATTGAAAAACTGTTTTTT.

On this clone: A far larger clone differs by one base, so this is likely a read error. The J gene is TRBJ2-1, the V gene TRBV11-2; 12 bases line up with TRBD2. Germline CDR1 reads SGHAT; CDR2 reads FQNNGV. J lost 3 bases, V lost 5 bases, and 2 bases had no gene match. The CDR3 runs to 15 residues. The CDR3 DNA reads as TGTGCCAGCAGCCTGACTAGCGGGAGCTACAATGAGCAGTTCTTC. Translation gives CASSLTSGSYNEQFF. The full variable domain, in which reference TRBV11-2 and TRBJ2-1 provide the parts outside the CDR3, is EAGVAQSPRYKIIEKRQSVAFWCNPISGHATLYWYQQILGQGPKLLIQFQNNGVVDDSQLPKDRFSAERLKGVDSTLKIQPAKLEDSAVYLCASSLTSGSYNEQFFGPGTRLTVL.

V usage is TRBV4-1 and J usage is TRBJ2-3; 8 bases line up with TRBD1. The CDR3 is 14 amino acids. Trimming at V came to 6 bases and at J to 6 bases, leaving 8 bases not matched to a gene. CDR1 MGHRA and CDR2 YSYEKL come from the germline V gene. In DNA, the CDR3 is TGCGCCAGCAGGCGGACAGGGTGGGAGGATACGCAGTATTTT. Protein product: CASRRTGWEDTQYF.

The chain combines TRBV5-4 with TRBJ2-7; 8 nucleotides line up with TRBD2. Trimming at V came to 5 bases and at J to 6 bases, leaving 7 bases not matched to a gene. Germline CDR1 is SGHNT and CDR2 is YYREEE (reference sequence). The CDR3 length is 13 residues. The CDR3 spells CASSPSGRTEQYF. DNA of the CDR3: TGTGCCAGCAGTCCAAGCGGGAGAACCGAGCAGTACTTC.

The chain joins TRBV4-1 to TRBJ1-4; D unclear. Looked up from germline, CDR1 is MGHRA and CDR2 is YSYEKL. This CDR3 contains 15 residues. Trimming took 3 bases from V and 8 from J, leaving 16 bases between them. DNA of the CDR3: TGCGCCAGCAGCCAGGACGAAGCGAGTAGAGAAAAACTGTTTTTT. Encoded protein: CASSQDEASREKLFF.

V gene TRBV9 combines with J gene TRBJ2-1; 8 nucleotides agree with TRBD2. Germline V gives CDR1 SGDLS, CDR2 YYNGEE. The CDR3 covers 15 residues. V shed 0 bases and J 3 bases; nucleotides not matched to a gene: 2. The CDR3 nucleotides read TGTGCCAGCAGCGTAGATAGCGGGATCTACAATGAGCAGTTCTTC. Encoded protein: CASSVDSGIYNEQFF.

A single count supports this clone. V gene TRBV18 combines with J gene TRBJ1-2, with no clear D. Trimming removed 2 bases at V and 6 bases at J, with 13 bases between. Germline CDR1 reads KGHSH; CDR2 reads LQKENI. The CDR3 loop spans 14 amino acids. The CDR3 here is CASSPTAREDGYTF. DNA for the CDR3: TGTGCCAGCTCACCAACGGCTAGGGAGGATGGCTACACCTTC.

The chain uses TRBV9 and TRBJ1-2; 7 nucleotides match TRBD1. The V gene end was trimmed by 4 bases and the J gene end by 1 base; junction bases not matched to a gene: 7. This CDR3 spans 15 amino acids. Germline loops: CDR1 SGDLS, CDR2 YYNGEE. DNA of the CDR3: TGTGCCAGCAGCTCTCGGGACAGCCTTAACTATGGCTACACCTTC. Its translation: CASSSRDSLNYGYTF. The entire variable domain, with the rest obtained from reference TRBV9 and TRBJ1-2, is as follows: DSGVTQTPKHLITATGQRVTLRCSPRSGDLSVYWYQQSLDQGLQFLIQYYNGEERAKGNILERFSAQQFPDLHSELNLSSLELGDSALYFCASSSRDSLNYGYTFGSGTRLTVV.

The V and J genes are TRBV6-5 and TRBJ1-2, with 7 bases lining up with TRBD1. The germline CDR1 and CDR2 sequences are MNHEY and SVGAGI. After removal of 4 bases from V and 4 bases from J, the junction contained 12 bases not matched to a gene. This CDR3 comprises 16 residues. The CDR3 spells CASSSTRGEGAYGYTF. The CDR3 DNA sequence: TGTGCCAGCAGTTCCACCAGAGGGGAGGGGGCCTATGGCTACACCTTC.